The next 9 T cell receptor beta chains were all read from a single sample in a study of Tregs in tolerant kidney transplant recipients. Their antigens remain unidentified. Some clones are missing from TCRdb's copy, which holds only in-frame ones; the method was immunoSEQ multiplex PCR. The sample comprises 15,000 to 20,000 clones, 65% of which are singletons, and approximately 3.7% rests with the top ten. Sequencing input: Tregs from blood cultured with allogeneic cells. The receptor source for this set is a human donor in good health.

The DNA for the CDR3 is TGTGCCATCGAGGCGTCAGGGTCCACCGGGGAGCTGTTTTTT. It translates to CAIEASGSTGELFF. This chain joins TRBV10-3 and TRBJ2-2, with a possible D match to TRBD1 (5 bases). Per the germline V gene, CDR1 is ENHRY and CDR2 is SYGVKD. There are 14 residues in the CDR3. Trimming stripped 8 bases from V and 4 bases from J, with 14 bases between.

This clone was seen a few times. The CDR3 region has the DNA TGTGCCAGCAGTTCCGTGTGGAGTATAGGGCCCCAGCATTTT. It codes for CASSSVWSIGPQHF. The rearrangement uses TRBV2 and TRBJ1-5; D not resolved. Germline lookup yields CDR1 SNHLY and CDR2 FYNNEI. V was shortened by 5 bases and J by 9 bases, with 17 bases between the two germline ends. The CDR3 is 14 amino acids. Based on the CDR3 plus reference TRBV2 and TRBJ1-5, the full variable domain is EPEVTQTPSHQVTQMGQEVILRCVPISNHLYFYWYRQILGQKVEFLVSFYNNEISEKSEIFDDQFSVERPDGSNFTLKIRSTKLEDSAMYFCASSSVWSIGPQHFGDGTRLSIL.

The CDR3 reads CASSEQGFYGYTF. The CDR3 DNA is TGTGCCAGCAGTGAACAGGGGTTCTATGGCTACACCTTC. The chain uses TRBV6-5 and TRBJ1-2; 7 nucleotides match TRBD1. V gave up 5 bases and J gave up 4 bases; unmatched junction bases: 4. The germline V gene has CDR1 MNHEY and CDR2 SVGAGI. CDR3 length equals 13 residues.

This clone was seen just once. The chain joins TRBV25-1 to TRBJ2-2; D unresolved. CDR1 and CDR2 (germline): MGHDK, SYGVNS. The CDR3 is 13 residues long. Trimming took off 6 bases at V and 6 bases at J, with 11 bases between the two ends. CDR3 region: CASSPDPPGELFF. The CDR3 DNA reads TGTGCCAGCAGCCCCGACCCTCCCGGGGAGCTGTTTTTT.

This clone was detected only a few times. V usage is TRBV7-8 and J usage is TRBJ1-2, with D possibly being TRBD1 (6 bases). The CDR3 consists of 14 residues. Trimming removed 2 bases at V and 4 bases at J, with 11 bases between. The germline V gene encodes CDR1 SGHVS and CDR2 FQNEAQ. DNA for the CDR3: TGTGCCAGCAGCTTATACAGGGACTCCTATGGCTACACCTTC. Translation gives CASSLYRDSYGYTF.

The CDR3 reads CASSGFYDSWPQHF. CDR3 coding DNA: TGTGCCAGCAGCGGCTTCTATGACTCGTGGCCCCAGCATTTT. V gene TRBV5-8 combines with J gene TRBJ1-5, with D unresolved. The CDR3 spans 14 residues. The germline V gene encodes CDR1 SGHTS and CDR2 YDEGEE. Trimming stripped 4 bases from V and 9 bases from J, with 17 bases between.

The rearrangement uses TRBV5-6 and TRBJ1-2; D unclear. Germline CDR1 and CDR2: SGHDT and YYEEEE. V lost 2 bases to trimming and J lost 2 bases, with 7 bases between them. The CDR3 loop spans 13 amino acids. In DNA, the CDR3 is TGTGCCAGCAGCTTAGGACTGAACTATGGCTACACCTTC. This codes for CASSLGLNYGYTF.

This rearrangement joins TRBV7-9 to TRBJ1-2, with D uncertain. Germline CDR1 reads SEHNR; CDR2 reads FQNEAQ (reference sequence). The CDR3 is made up of 13 amino acids. The V end was cut by 1 base, the J end by 4 bases, with 7 bases between. The CDR3 DNA reads TGTGCCAGCAGCTTAGTCGGCCCCTATGGCTACACCTTC. Its translation: CASSLVGPYGYTF.

The chain couples TRBV6-5 to TRBJ1-1; D uncertain. The germline V and J ends were trimmed by 8 bases and 3 bases, with 16 bases remaining between them. CDR3 length: 14 amino acids. Per the germline V gene, CDR1 is MNHEY and CDR2 is SVGAGI. DNA for the CDR3: TGTGCCAGCTCTTTGTGGGGATTTGACACTGAAGCTTTCTTT. It encodes CASSLWGFDTEAFF.